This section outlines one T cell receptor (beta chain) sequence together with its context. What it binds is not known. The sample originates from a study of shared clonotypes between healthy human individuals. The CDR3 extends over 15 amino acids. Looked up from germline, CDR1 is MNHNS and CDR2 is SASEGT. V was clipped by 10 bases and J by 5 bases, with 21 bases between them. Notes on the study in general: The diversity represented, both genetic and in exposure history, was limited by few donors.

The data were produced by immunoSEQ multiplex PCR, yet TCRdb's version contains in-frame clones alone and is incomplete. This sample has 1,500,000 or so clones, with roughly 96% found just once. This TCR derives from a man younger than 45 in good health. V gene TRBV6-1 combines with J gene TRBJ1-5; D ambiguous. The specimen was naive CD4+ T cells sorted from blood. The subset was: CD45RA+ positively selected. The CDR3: CATAAEGGWDQPQHF. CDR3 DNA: TGTGCCACCGCAGCCGAGGGAGGATGGGATCAGCCCCAGCATTTT.